This T cell receptor beta chain appears in the sequencing data of a study of T-cell reconstitution after alpha-beta-depleted transplantation in children. The table lists this clonotype with many counts. Unique molecular identifiers were used in preparing the TCRbeta library. TCRdb redid the calling of the PCR reads with MiXCR, one entry per CDR3 protein. The profile shows about 340,000 distinct CDR3 sequences, about 9.4% of them singletons. Germline lookup yields CDR1 ENHRY and CDR2 SYGVKD. The CDR3 loop spans 13 amino acids. Trimming stripped 7 bases from V and 8 bases from J, with 14 bases between. The sequence came from a human donor who donated a stem cell graft to a child with acute lymphoblastic leukemia. The chain carries TRBV10-3 and TRBJ1-4, with D uncertain. The specimen was PBMCs from the stem cell graft donor, collected from the stem cell graft. CDR3 DNA: TGTGCCATCACCCGGGCGAGAGGGGAAAAACTGTTTTTT. As protein: CAITRARGEKLFF.